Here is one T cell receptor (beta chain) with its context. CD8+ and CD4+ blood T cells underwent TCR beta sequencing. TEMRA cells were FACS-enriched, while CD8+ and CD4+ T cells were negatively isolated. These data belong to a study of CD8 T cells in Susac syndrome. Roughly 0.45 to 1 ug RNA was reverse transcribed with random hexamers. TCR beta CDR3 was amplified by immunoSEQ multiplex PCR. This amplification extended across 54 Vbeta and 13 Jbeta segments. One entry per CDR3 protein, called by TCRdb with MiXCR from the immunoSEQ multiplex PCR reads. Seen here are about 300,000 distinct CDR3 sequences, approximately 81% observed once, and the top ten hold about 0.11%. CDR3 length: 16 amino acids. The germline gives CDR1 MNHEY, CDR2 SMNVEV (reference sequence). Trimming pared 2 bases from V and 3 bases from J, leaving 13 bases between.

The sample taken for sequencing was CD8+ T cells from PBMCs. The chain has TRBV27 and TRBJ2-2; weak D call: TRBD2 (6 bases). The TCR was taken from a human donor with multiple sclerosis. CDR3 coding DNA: TGTGCCAGCAGTTTAGGGGCTAGCGCCTACACCGGGGAGCTGTTTTTT. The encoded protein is CASSLGASAYTGELFF.